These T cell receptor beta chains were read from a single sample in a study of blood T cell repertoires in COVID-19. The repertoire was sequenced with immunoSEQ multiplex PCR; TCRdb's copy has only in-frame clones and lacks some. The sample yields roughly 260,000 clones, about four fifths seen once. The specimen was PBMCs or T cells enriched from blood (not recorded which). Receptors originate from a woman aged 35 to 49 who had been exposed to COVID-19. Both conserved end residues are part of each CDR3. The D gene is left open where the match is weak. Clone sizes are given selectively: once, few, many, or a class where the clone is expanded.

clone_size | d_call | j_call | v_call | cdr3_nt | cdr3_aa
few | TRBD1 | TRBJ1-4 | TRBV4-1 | TGCGCCAGCAGCCGGGGACAGGGGAAAACGAAGGGACGGGAAAAACTGTTTTTT | CASSRGQGKTKGREKLFF
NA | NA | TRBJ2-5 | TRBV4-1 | TGCGCCAGCAGCCAAGATGCCGGAGCCCGAGAGACCCAGTACTTC | CASSQDAGARETQYF
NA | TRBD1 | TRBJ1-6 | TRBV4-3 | TGCGCCAGCAGCCAAGATGTTTGGACAGGTGAATCACCCCTCCACTTT | CASSQDVWTGESPLHF
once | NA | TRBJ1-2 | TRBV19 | TGTGCCAGTCGGGGAAACAGCCAACCCTTCTATGGCTACACCTTC | CASRGNSQPFYGYTF
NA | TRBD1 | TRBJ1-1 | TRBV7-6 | TGTGCCAGCAGCTTAGCGCCCACAGGGGGGGCTGAAGCTTTCTTT | CASSLAPTGGAEAFF
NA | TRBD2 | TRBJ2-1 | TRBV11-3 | TGTGCCAGCAGCCGGACTAGCTACAATGAGCAGTTCTTC | CASSRTSYNEQFF
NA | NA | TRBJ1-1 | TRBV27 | TGTGCCAGCAGTTTACGGCAGGGTTATGAAGCTTTCTTT | CASSLRQGYEAFF
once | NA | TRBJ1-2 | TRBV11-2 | TGTGCCAGCAGCTTAGGAGGGTCAGAACCCAGGCGAGACTATGGCTACACCTTC | CASSLGGSEPRRDYGYTF
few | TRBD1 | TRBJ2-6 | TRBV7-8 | TGTGCCAGCGGACGGGACAGACTAAGCCGCTCTGGGGCCAACGTCCTGACTTTC | CASGRDRLSRSGANVLTF
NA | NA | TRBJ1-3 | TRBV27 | TGTGCCAGCAGTTTTCACGGGTCTGGAAACACCATATATTTT | CASSFHGSGNTIYF
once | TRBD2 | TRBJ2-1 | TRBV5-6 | TGTGCCAGCAGCCAAATGACTAGCGGGAGGAATGAGCAGTTCTTC | CASSQMTSGRNEQFF
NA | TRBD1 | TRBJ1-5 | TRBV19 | TGTGCCAGTAGTGCGAAACAGGGGAGCTACCAGCCCCAGCATTTT | CASSAKQGSYQPQHF
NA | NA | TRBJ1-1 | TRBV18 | TGTGCCAGCTCCCCTTGGCAGGCGAGTGACACTGAAGCTTTCTTT | CASSPWQASDTEAFF
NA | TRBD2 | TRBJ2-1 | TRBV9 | TGTGCCAGCAGCGTACTAGCGGGGGGGCCCTACTCCTACAATGAGCAGTTCTTC | CASSVLAGGPYSYNEQFF
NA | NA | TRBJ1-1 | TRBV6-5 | TGTGCCAGCAGTTCCCCGGGACTCTTTGAAGCTTTCTTT | CASSSPGLFEAFF
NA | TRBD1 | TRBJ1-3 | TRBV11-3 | TGTGCCAGCAGCCCAGGACAGGGGGCTGGAAACACCATATATTTT | CASSPGQGAGNTIYF
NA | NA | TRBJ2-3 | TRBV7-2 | TGTGCCAGCAGCCCAACCTTTGACGGGTTAGATACGCAGTATTTT | CASSPTFDGLDTQYF
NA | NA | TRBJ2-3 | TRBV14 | TGTGCCAGCAGCCAAGCGGTGGAGGGGGATACGCAGTATTTT | CASSQAVEGDTQYF
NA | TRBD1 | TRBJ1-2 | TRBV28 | TGTGCCAGCAGAGAGCTTCTGGACAGGGGAGGGTATGGCTACACCTTC | CASRELLDRGGYGYTF
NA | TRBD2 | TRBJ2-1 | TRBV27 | TGTGCCAGCAGTTTCGGGGGGGCCGGGAATGAGCAGTTCTTC | CASSFGGAGNEQFF
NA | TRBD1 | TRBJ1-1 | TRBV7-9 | TGTGCCAGCAGCCCCGCGACAGGGCGCCCATTGAACACTGAAGCTTTCTTT | CASSPATGRPLNTEAFF
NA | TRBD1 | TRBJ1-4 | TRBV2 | TGTGCCAGCAGTGATTTGGGACAGGCTAATGAAAAACTGTTTTTT | CASSDLGQANEKLFF
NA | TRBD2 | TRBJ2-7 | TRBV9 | TGTGCCAGCAGCGTAACTAGCGGGGGCTACGAGCAGTACTTC | CASSVTSGGYEQYF
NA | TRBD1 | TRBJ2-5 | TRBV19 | TGTGCCAGTAGTATCTCGACAGGGGGCGCGGGGCCCCACCAAGAGACCCAGTACTTC | CASSISTGGAGPHQETQYF
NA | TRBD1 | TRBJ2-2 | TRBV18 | TGTGCCAGCCTCGGACAGGGGCAGGCCGGGGAGCTGTTTTTT | CASLGQGQAGELFF
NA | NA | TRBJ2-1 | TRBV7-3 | TGTGCCAGCAGCCTGAGGACCGGCGGGACCCACATAGAGCAGTTCTTC | CASSLRTGGTHIEQFF
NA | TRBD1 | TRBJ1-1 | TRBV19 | TGTGCCAGCGCCCCTCAGGACAGGAGGAACACTGAAGCTTTCTTT | CASAPQDRRNTEAFF
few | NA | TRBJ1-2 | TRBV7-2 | TGTGCCAGCAGCCTAGGAGTGGTCGGCTACACCTTC | CASSLGVVGYTF